Below are 13 T cell receptor beta chains sequenced from a single sample in a study of cytomegalovirus exposure and HLA in healthy donors. Primers: 60 Vbeta forward and 13 Jbeta reverse. This table comes from immunoSEQ multiplex PCR, and its TCRdb copy is limited to in-frame clones, with some not included. The sample lists 80,000 to 130,000 clones, around 82% occurring once. Sample: PBMCs. These receptors were taken from a woman aged 45-59 years in good health and CMV-seropositive.

In its sample, this clone was seen a few times. This rearrangement joins TRBV19 to TRBJ2-3; 12 bases are shared with TRBD2. CDR3 length: 16 residues. CDR1 and CDR2 from the germline V gene are LNHDA and SQIVND (reference sequence). Trimming took 3 bases from V and 5 from J; bases not matched to a gene: 6. The CDR3 DNA is TGTGCCAGTAGTATCCCCCCGGGACTAGCGGGAGATACGCAGTATTTT. Translation gives CASSIPPGLAGDTQYF.

The CDR3: CASSEGSGATDTQYF. The CDR3 bases are TGCGCCAGCAGTGAGGGTAGCGGGGCCACAGATACGCAGTATTTT. The gene calls are TRBV10-1 and TRBJ2-3; 8 bases fit TRBD2. V lost 2 bases, J lost 2 bases, and 3 bases stayed unmatched. Germline CDR1 WNHNN, CDR2 SYGVQD (reference sequence). This CDR3 comprises 15 residues.

This chain uses TRBV11-2 with TRBJ1-1; 7 bases fit TRBD1. The CDR3 is made up of 15 amino acids. Germline CDR1 and CDR2: SGHAT and FQNNGV. The junction had 11 bases not matched to a gene; V was cut back by 5 bases and J by 5 bases. Written as DNA, the CDR3 is TGTGCCAGCAGCATGACTCAGGGGGTGGTTACTGAAGCTTTCTTT. It yields the protein CASSMTQGVVTEAFF.

This chain links TRBV7-9 with TRBJ2-2; 13 nucleotides line up with TRBD2. The CDR3 is made up of 16 amino acids. Per the germline V gene, CDR1 is SEHNR and CDR2 is FQNEAQ (reference sequence). Trimming cost V 7 bases and J 5 bases; bases outside gene matches: 7. In DNA form, the CDR3 reads TGTGCCAGCACCCCCCCGGGACTAGCGGGAACCGGGGAGCTGTTTTTT. This gives the protein CASTPPGLAGTGELFF.

The chain uses TRBV11-3 and TRBJ2-7; D possibly corresponds to TRBD1 (5 bases). Germline V gives CDR1 SGHNT, CDR2 YENEEA. CDR3 length equals 13 residues. V was cut by 2 bases and J by 4 bases, with 9 bases left in between. CDR3 in amino acids: CASSLYSGYEQYF. Written as DNA, the CDR3 is TGTGCCAGCAGCTTATATTCAGGGTACGAGCAGTACTTC.

This rearrangement joins TRBV6-5 to TRBJ1-2, with a tentative D call TRBD1 (6 bases). The CDR3 loop spans 12 amino acids. V was shortened by 6 bases and J by 5 bases, with 10 bases between the two germline ends. Germline values: CDR1 MNHEY, CDR2 SVGAGI. The CDR3 bases are TGTGCCAGCAGCGGACAGACTTATGGCTACACCTTC. Protein: CASSGQTYGYTF.

This clone showed up just once. This chain uses TRBV21-1 with TRBJ2-1; the DNA was not compared with TRBD2, the D call given in the table. TRBV21-1 represents a pseudogene. The CDR3 is made up of 22 amino acids. CDR3 region: CASSKRGKVGTSGSKSYNEQFF. For the CDR3, the DNA is TGTGCCAGCAGCAAACGGGGAAAGGTTGGGACTAGCGGGAGTAAATCCTACAATGAGCAGTTCTTC.

The chain couples TRBV7-2 to TRBJ2-7; no definite D call. The germline V and J ends were trimmed by 4 bases and 2 bases, with 12 bases remaining between them. Germline CDR1 reads SGHTA; CDR2 reads FQGNSA. CDR3 length: 14 amino acids. This CDR3 is CASSSPRLTYEQYF. CDR3 nucleotides: TGTGCCAGCAGCTCCCCGCGATTGACCTACGAGCAGTACTTC.

V usage is TRBV21-1 and J usage is TRBJ1-6; TRBD1, as called in the table, went unchecked against the DNA. TRBV21-1 is recorded as a pseudogene. The CDR3 is made up of 15 amino acids. The CDR3 spells CATEGQLPYNSPLHF. CDR3 bases: TGTGCCACGGAGGGACAGTTGCCCTATAATTCACCCCTCCACTTT.

This sequence joins TRBV5-1 and TRBJ2-1; 15 bases align to TRBD2. Germline CDR1 reads SGHRS; CDR2 reads YFSETQ. The CDR3 loop spans 16 amino acids. V was clipped by 2 bases and J by 10 bases; unmatched bases: 7. This CDR3 is CASSLGLAGGQREQFF. DNA for the CDR3: TGCGCCAGCAGCTTAGGACTAGCGGGAGGGCAGAGGGAGCAGTTCTTC. Full variable domain (outside the CDR3, taken from reference TRBV5-1 and TRBJ2-1): KAGVTQTPRYLIKTRGQQVTLSCSPISGHRSVSWYQQTPGQGLQFLFEYFSETQRNKGNFPGRFSGRQFSNSRSEMNVSTLELGDSALYLCASSLGLAGGQREQFFGPGTRLTVL.

The chain carries TRBV19 and TRBJ2-7, with TRBD1 matching 7 bases. Germline V lookup: CDR1 LNHDA, CDR2 SQIVND (reference sequence). V lost 6 bases, J lost 0 bases, and 2 bases stayed unmatched. The CDR3 has 13 residues. CDR3 region: CASSSGGSYEQYF. The CDR3 DNA reads as TGTGCCAGTAGCTCAGGGGGCTCCTACGAGCAGTACTTC.

This chain joins TRBV2 and TRBJ1-3; a possible D gene is TRBD1 (5 bases). This CDR3 contains 13 residues. The V end lost 3 bases, the J end lost 7 bases, and 10 bases lay between the germline ends. CDR1 SNHLY and CDR2 FYNNEI come from the germline V gene. The CDR3 protein is CASSDQGRNTIYF. The CDR3 coding sequence is TGTGCCAGCAGTGACCAGGGTAGGAACACCATATATTTT.

This clone appeared a few times. The V call is TRBV19, the J call TRBJ1-3, with D hard to call. The CDR3 is 16 amino acids. V was trimmed by 7 bases and J by 0 bases, leaving 16 bases between them. Germline values: CDR1 LNHDA, CDR2 SQIVND (reference sequence). For the CDR3, the DNA is TGTGCCAGTAATGATCCGGGAGCCAGCTCTGGAAACACCATATATTTT. It encodes CASNDPGASSGNTIYF.